This T cell receptor beta chain was found in a study of technical replicates of blood from a handful of donors. Profiling relied on immunoSEQ multiplex PCR, and the TCRdb table lists in-frame clones only, not all of them. The sample lists approximately 79,000 clones, about 92% seen once, with 0.35% to 0.45% in the top ten. Trimming took 1 base from V and 3 from J, leaving 7 bases between them. The CDR3 sequence is 14 residues long. Germline assignment: CDR1 SGHDN and CDR2 FVKESK. This chain links TRBV14 with TRBJ2-1; perhaps TRBD2 as D (5 bases). Source material: T cells isolated from PBMCs. The origin of this receptor is a human donor in good health. The CDR3 DNA sequence: TGTGCCAGCAGCCAAGCCGGGAACTACAATGAGCAGTTCTTC. Translated: CASSQAGNYNEQFF. Full variable domain (remainder filled in from reference TRBV14 and TRBJ2-1): EAGVTQFPSHSVIEKGQTVTLRCDPISGHDNLYWYRRVMGKEIKFLLHFVKESKQDESGMPNNRFLAERTGGTYSTLKVQPAELEDSGVYFCASSQAGNYNEQFFGPGTRLTVL.